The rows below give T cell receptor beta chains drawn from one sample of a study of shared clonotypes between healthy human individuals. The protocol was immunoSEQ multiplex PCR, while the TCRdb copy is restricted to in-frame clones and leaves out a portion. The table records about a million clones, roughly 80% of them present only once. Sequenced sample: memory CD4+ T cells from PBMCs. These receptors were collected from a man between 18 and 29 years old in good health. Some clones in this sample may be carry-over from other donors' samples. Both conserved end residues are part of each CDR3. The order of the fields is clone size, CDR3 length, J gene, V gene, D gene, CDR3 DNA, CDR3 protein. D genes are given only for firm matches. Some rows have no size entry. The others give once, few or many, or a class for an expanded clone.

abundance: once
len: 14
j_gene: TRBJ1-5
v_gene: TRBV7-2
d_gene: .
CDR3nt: TGTGCCAGCAGCCCGCCGGGGGGCAATCAGCCCCAGCATTTT
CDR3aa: CASSPPGGNQPQHF

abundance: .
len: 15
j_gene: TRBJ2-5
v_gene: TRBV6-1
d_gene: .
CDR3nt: TGTGCCAGCAGTGTTGGAAGACTGAAGACAGAGACCCAGTACTTC
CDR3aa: CASSVGRLKTETQYF

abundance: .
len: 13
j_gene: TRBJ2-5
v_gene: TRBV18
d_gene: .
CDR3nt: TGTGCCAGCTCACCGGGCGGCCGAGAGACCCAGTACTTC
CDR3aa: CASSPGGRETQYF

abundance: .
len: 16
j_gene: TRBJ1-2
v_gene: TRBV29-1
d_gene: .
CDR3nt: TGCAGCGTTGCTTCCACTAGGGGAGGGGGTTACTATGGCTACACCTTC
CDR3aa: CSVASTRGGGYYGYTF

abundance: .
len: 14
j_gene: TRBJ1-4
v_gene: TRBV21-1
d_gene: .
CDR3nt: TGTGCCAGCAGCAAAGGCTTCAGGGGTGAAAAACTGTTTTTT
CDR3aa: CASSKGFRGEKLFF

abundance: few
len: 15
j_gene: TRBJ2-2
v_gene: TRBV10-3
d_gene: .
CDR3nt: TGTGCCACCAGCGAGGGAGTGGGGAACACCGGGGAGCTGTTTTTT
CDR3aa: CATSEGVGNTGELFF

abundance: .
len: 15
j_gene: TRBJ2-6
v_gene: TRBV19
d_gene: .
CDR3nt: TGTGCCAGTAGTCGACCGGGTCGGGGGGCCAACGTCCTGACTTTC
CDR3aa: CASSRPGRGANVLTF

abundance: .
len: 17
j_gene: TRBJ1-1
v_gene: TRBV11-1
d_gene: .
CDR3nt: TGTGCCAGCAGCGCGATCCGGGACGGGCCTTGGGACACTGAAGCTTTCTTT
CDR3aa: CASSAIRDGPWDTEAFF

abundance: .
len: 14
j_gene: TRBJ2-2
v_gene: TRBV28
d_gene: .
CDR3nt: TGTGCCAGCAGTCCCCCGCTGCCCCCCGGGGAGCTGTTTTTT
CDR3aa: CASSPPLPPGELFF

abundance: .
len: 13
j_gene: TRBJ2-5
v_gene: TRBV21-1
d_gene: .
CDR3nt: TGTGCCAGCAGCAAGGACAGGGGAGAGACCCAGTACTTC
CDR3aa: CASSKDRGETQYF

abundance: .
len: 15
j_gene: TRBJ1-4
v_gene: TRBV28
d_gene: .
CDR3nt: TGTGCCAGCAGTTTCCCAGGAATCTTGAATGAAAAACTGTTTTTT
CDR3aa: CASSFPGILNEKLFF

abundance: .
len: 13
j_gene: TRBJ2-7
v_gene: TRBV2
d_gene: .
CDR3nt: TGTGCCAGCACCCCCTACAGGGACTACGAGCAGTACTTC
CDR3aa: CASTPYRDYEQYF

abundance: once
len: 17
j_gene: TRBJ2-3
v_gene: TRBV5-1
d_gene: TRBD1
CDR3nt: TGCGCCAGCAGCTTGCGGCCAGGGGGCGGCCAAACAGATACGCAGTATTTT
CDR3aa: CASSLRPGGGQTDTQYF

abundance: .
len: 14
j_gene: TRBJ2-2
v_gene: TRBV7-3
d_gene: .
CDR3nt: TGTGCCAGCAGCTTATCCGTAAACACCGGGGAGCTGTTTTTT
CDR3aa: CASSLSVNTGELFF

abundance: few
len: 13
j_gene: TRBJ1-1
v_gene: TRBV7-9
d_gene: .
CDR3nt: TGTGCCAGCAGCTTAGTTGCGGTCACTGAAGCTTTCTTT
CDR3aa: CASSLVAVTEAFF

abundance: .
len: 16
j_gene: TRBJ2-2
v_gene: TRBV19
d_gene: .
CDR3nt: TGTGCCAGTAGTATATGGCCGGGGGGCGGTTCCGGGGAGCTGTTTTTT
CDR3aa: CASSIWPGGGSGELFF

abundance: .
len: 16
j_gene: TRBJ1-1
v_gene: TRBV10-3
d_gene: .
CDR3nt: TGTGCCATCAGTGAGTACGGGGGCTCGGATGACACTGAAGCTTTCTTT
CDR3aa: CAISEYGGSDDTEAFF

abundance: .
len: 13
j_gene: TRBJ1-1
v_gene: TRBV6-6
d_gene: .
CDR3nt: TGTGCCAGCACCCGGGACCAGTACACTGAAGCTTTCTTT
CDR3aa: CASTRDQYTEAFF

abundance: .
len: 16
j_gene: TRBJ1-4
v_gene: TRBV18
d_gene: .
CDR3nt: TGTGCCAGCTCCCCTAGCCCCACGGACACTAATGAAAAACTGTTTTTT
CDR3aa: CASSPSPTDTNEKLFF

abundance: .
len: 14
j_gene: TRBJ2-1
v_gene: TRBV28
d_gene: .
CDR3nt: TGTGCCAGCAGTTTTGCCCCGCGCTACAATGAGCAGTTCTTC
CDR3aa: CASSFAPRYNEQFF

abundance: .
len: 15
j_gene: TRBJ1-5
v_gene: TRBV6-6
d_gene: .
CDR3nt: TGTGCCAGCAGTTACGCAGAATATAGCAATCAGCCCCAGCATTTT
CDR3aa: CASSYAEYSNQPQHF

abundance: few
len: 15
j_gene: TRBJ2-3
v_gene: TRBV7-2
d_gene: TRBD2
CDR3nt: TGTGCCAGCAGTCGGACTAGCGGGAGAATAAATACGCAGTATTTT
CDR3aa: CASSRTSGRINTQYF

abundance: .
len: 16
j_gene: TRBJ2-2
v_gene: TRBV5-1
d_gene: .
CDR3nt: TGCGCCAGCAGCTTGGATGGGGGGCCCGGCACCGGGGAGCTGTTTTTT
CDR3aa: CASSLDGGPGTGELFF

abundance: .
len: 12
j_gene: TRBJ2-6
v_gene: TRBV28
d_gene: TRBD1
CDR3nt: TGTGCCAGCAGACAGACAGGGGACGTCCTGACTTTC
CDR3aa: CASRQTGDVLTF

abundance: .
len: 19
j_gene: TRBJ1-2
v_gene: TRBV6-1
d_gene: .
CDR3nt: TGTGCCAGCAGTGAAGCGGGTCGAGGCAGAGCTCCCATCAACTATGGCTACACCTTC
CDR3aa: CASSEAGRGRAPINYGYTF

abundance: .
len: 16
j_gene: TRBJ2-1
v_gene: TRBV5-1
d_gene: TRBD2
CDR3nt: TGCGCCAGCAGTCCCGGGAAAGCGGGGGCCTACAATGAGCAGTTCTTC
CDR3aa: CASSPGKAGAYNEQFF

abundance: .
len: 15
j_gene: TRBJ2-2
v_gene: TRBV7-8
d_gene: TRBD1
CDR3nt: TGTGCCAGCAGCATTGACAGGGCATGGACCGGGGAGCTGTTTTTT
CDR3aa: CASSIDRAWTGELFF

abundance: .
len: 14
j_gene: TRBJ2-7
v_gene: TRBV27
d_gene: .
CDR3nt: TGTGCCAGCAGTTCCCGCCGGGGCTCCTACGAGCAGTACTTC
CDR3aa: CASSSRRGSYEQYF

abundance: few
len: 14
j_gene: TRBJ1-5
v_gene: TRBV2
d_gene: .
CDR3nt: TGTGCCAGCAGTGAAGCCACAGGGAATCAGCCCCAGCATTTT
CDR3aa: CASSEATGNQPQHF

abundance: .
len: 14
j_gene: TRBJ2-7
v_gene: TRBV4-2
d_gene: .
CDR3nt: TGTGCCAGCAGCCAAGGGAGCGGCCCCTACGAGCAGTACTTC
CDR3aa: CASSQGSGPYEQYF

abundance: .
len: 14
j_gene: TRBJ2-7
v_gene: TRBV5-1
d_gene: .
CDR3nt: TGCGCCAGCAGCCTAGAAGAACCCCTTTACGAGCAGTACTTC
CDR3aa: CASSLEEPLYEQYF